The 6 T cell receptor beta chains below come from one sample, sequenced in a study of cytomegalovirus exposure and HLA in healthy donors. Amplification used 60 Vbeta primers and 13 Jbeta primers. The assay was immunoSEQ multiplex PCR, and TCRdb's table has in-frame clones only and misses some. Counted here are roughly 83,000 clones, under 80% occurring once; the ten biggest clones make up around 4.2%. The sample consisted of PBMCs. The receptors stem from a man in his 60s in good health and CMV-seronegative.

V is TRBV10-3 and J is TRBJ1-1, with 7 bases identical to TRBD1. CDR3 length equals 15 residues. Trimming took 6 bases from V and 0 from J; bases not matched to a gene: 7. Germline CDR1 reads ENHRY; CDR2 reads SYGVKD. Written as DNA, the CDR3 is TGTGCCATCAGGCAGGGGGAGGCAATGAACACTGAAGCTTTCTTT. Its translation is CAIRQGEAMNTEAFF.

J is TRBJ1-2 and V is TRBV27; the match to TRBD1 covers 10 bases. The V gene's germline CDR1 is MNHEY and CDR2 SMNVEV (reference sequence). This CDR3 contains 14 residues. V lost 5 bases to trimming and J lost 7 bases; unmatched junction nucleotides: 7. The CDR3 DNA reads as TGTGCCAGCAGTAGGACAGGGGGTGGGTTTGGCTACACCTTC. Protein sequence: CASSRTGGGFGYTF.

The genes are TRBV14 and TRBJ2-7; 7 bases are shared with TRBD1. Germline lookup yields CDR1 SGHDN and CDR2 FVKESK. The V segment lost 1 base and the J segment 3 bases; nucleotides outside the gene matches: 9. The CDR3 loop spans 16 amino acids. Here the CDR3 reads CASSQGRGQAGYEQYF. The CDR3 DNA is TGTGCCAGCAGCCAAGGTCGTGGACAGGCTGGCTACGAGCAGTACTTC.

This rearrangement joins TRBV5-1 to TRBJ1-1; 10 bases match TRBD1. CDR1 is SGHRS and CDR2 is YFSETQ in the germline V gene. V gave up 5 bases and J gave up 0 bases; unmatched junction bases: 4. This CDR3 is built from 15 residues. The CDR3 reads CASREGTGVNTEAFF. The CDR3 DNA follows: TGCGCCAGCAGAGAAGGGACAGGGGTGAACACTGAAGCTTTCTTT. The full variable domain, in which reference TRBV5-1 and TRBJ1-1 provide the parts outside the CDR3, is KAGVTQTPRYLIKTRGQQVTLSCSPISGHRSVSWYQQTPGQGLQFLFEYFSETQRNKGNFPGRFSGRQFSNSRSEMNVSTLELGDSALYLCASREGTGVNTEAFFGQGTRLTVV.

V gene TRBV6-1 combines with J gene TRBJ2-1; tentatively, D is TRBD2 (7 bases). CDR1 is MNHNS and CDR2 is SASEGT in the germline V gene. The CDR3 is made up of 15 amino acids. Trimming removed 8 bases from V and 3 bases from J, with 17 bases in between. The CDR3 loop is CASGRGRGSYNEQFF. DNA of the CDR3: TGTGCCAGCGGCCGGGGGCGGGGGAGCTACAATGAGCAGTTCTTC.

The chain uses TRBV9 and TRBJ2-5, with D maybe TRBD2 (7 bases). The V gene lost 0 bases and the J gene lost 2 bases, with 14 bases spanning the gap. This CDR3 contains 16 residues. The germline V gene has CDR1 SGDLS and CDR2 YYNGEE. The CDR3 reads CASSVAEGGRQETQYF. The CDR3 DNA is TGTGCCAGCAGCGTAGCTGAGGGGGGGCGGCAAGAGACCCAGTACTTC.